These 32 T cell receptor beta chains were sequenced from one sample in a study of beta chain features in type 1 diabetes. Expressed TCRB transcripts were sequenced because the isolated RNA had all been reverse transcribed beforehand. Clones were sequenced by immunoSEQ multiplex PCR, and TCRdb holds only the in-frame ones, with some missing. The sample records about 180,000 clones, 13% being singletons. Sequenced input: central memory CD4+ T cells from blood. The source of these receptors is a woman aged 18-29 years in good health.

The chain carries TRBV7-2 and TRBJ2-7; D not certain. This CDR3 contains 16 residues. The V and J ends lost 5 bases and 0 bases respectively, with 17 bases between them. Germline CDR1 and CDR2: SGHTA and FQGNSA. This CDR3 reads CASSPGPAATSYEQYF. In nucleotides, the CDR3 is TGTGCCAGCAGCCCAGGCCCGGCAGCTACCTCCTACGAGCAGTACTTC.

This clone has more than one count but fewer than ten. CDR3 DNA: TGTGCCAGCTCACCACCGGGACAGAACACTGAAGCTTTCTTT. Its translation is CASSPPGQNTEAFF. The gene calls are TRBV18 and TRBJ1-1; D perhaps matches TRBD1 (6 bases). V lost 0 bases and J lost 1, with 6 bases in between. The CDR3 length is 14 residues. Germline V gene data show CDR1 as KGHSH and CDR2 as LQKENI. Supplemented by reference TRBV18 and TRBJ1-1, the full variable domain reads NAGVMQNPRHLVRRRGQEARLRCSPMKGHSHVYWYRQLPEEGLKFMVYLQKENIIDESGMPKERFSAEFPKEGPSILRIQQVVRGDSAAYFCASSPPGQNTEAFFGQGTRLTVV.

This chain uses TRBV6-5 with TRBJ2-4; weak D call: TRBD1 (6 bases). The germline V gene has CDR1 MNHEY and CDR2 SVGAGI. CDR3 length: 14 residues. Trimming pared 6 bases from V and 4 bases from J, leaving 13 bases between. This chain's CDR3 is CASSRSTGKNIQYF. The CDR3 DNA reads as TGTGCCAGCAGCCGCTCGACAGGAAAAAACATTCAGTACTTC.

The genes are TRBV25-1 and TRBJ2-7; tentative D call: TRBD1 (5 bases). V lost 4 bases and J lost 4, with 11 bases in between. The germline V gene encodes CDR1 MGHDK and CDR2 SYGVNS. The CDR3 covers 13 residues. The DNA for the CDR3 is TGTGCCAGCAGTGGCCGACAGAAGTACGAGCAGTACTTC. Its protein is CASSGRQKYEQYF.

The chain recombines TRBV28 with TRBJ2-1; the D gene is possibly TRBD2 (6 bases). The CDR3 has 14 amino acids. The ends were cut back, 2 bases at V and 7 bases at J, with 12 bases in the middle. Germline V gene lookup returns CDR1 MDHEN and CDR2 SYDVKM. CDR3 protein: CASSLPREWNEQFF. For the CDR3, the DNA is TGTGCCAGCAGTTTACCCCGGGAGTGGAATGAGCAGTTCTTC.

This clone was detected a few times. The chain couples TRBV9 to TRBJ1-3; D not certain. Per the germline V gene, CDR1 is SGDLS and CDR2 is YYNGEE. The CDR3 has 14 residues. V gave up 0 bases and J gave up 3 bases, with 7 bases separating them. The CDR3 sequence is CASSVASGGNTIYF. The CDR3 coding sequence is TGTGCCAGCAGCGTAGCTTCGGGTGGAAACACCATATATTTT.

This clone was picked up a small number of times. V is TRBV20-1 and J is TRBJ2-7, with a tentative D call TRBD1 (6 bases). Germline V gives CDR1 DFQATT, CDR2 SNEGSKA (reference sequence). The V gene lost 7 bases and the J gene lost 2 bases, with 9 bases spanning the gap. The CDR3 runs 11 residues. The CDR3 loop is CSVDSTYEQYF. The DNA of the CDR3 is TGCAGTGTGGACAGTACCTACGAGCAGTACTTC.

CDR3 protein: CASSLTSYGYTF. DNA for the CDR3: TGTGCCAGCAGCCTGACAAGCTATGGCTACACCTTC. This chain uses TRBV7-2 with TRBJ1-2; D gene ambiguous. The CDR3 contains 12 residues. The V gene's germline CDR1 is SGHTA and CDR2 FQGNSA. Trimming removed 5 bases from V and 4 bases from J, with 8 bases in between.

This clone was seen many times. This rearrangement joins TRBV5-1 to TRBJ2-1; 11 nucleotides agree with TRBD2. Germline V gene data show CDR1 as SGHRS and CDR2 as YFSETQ. The junction had 8 bases not matched to a gene; V was cut back by 0 bases and J by 6 bases. CDR3 length: 17 amino acids. Here the CDR3 reads CASSLGDSGRAANEQFF. The CDR3 DNA follows: TGCGCCAGCAGCTTGGGAGATAGCGGGAGGGCGGCCAATGAGCAGTTCTTC.

The sample holds a few counts of this clone. The rearrangement uses TRBV5-1 and TRBJ2-1; 13 positions agree with TRBD2. J was trimmed by 9 bases and V by 3 bases; bases with no gene match: 9. CDR3 length: 16 amino acids. Germline V gene data show CDR1 as SGHRS and CDR2 as YFSETQ. In DNA form, the CDR3 reads TGCGCCAGCAGCTGGAACTCACTAGCGGGAGGGCGTGAGCAGTTCTTC. Protein: CASSWNSLAGGREQFF.

This clone was seen repeatedly, ten times or more. The chain combines TRBV19 with TRBJ1-2, with a weak D call TRBD1 (6 bases). Germline V lookup: CDR1 LNHDA, CDR2 SQIVND (reference sequence). Trimming removed 4 bases at V and 5 bases at J, with 17 bases between. The CDR3 is 15 residues long. The CDR3 region is CASSTGQRGQYGYTF. CDR3 DNA: TGTGCCAGTAGTACCGGACAGCGAGGCCAATATGGCTACACCTTC.

The CDR3: CASSQVQGLGNTEAFF. CDR3 nucleotides: TGTGCCAGCAGCCAAGTCCAGGGTCTAGGGAACACTGAAGCTTTCTTT. This chain joins TRBV14 and TRBJ1-1, with D maybe TRBD1 (5 bases). Trimming took 1 base from V and 1 from J, leaving 13 bases between them. The CDR3 runs 16 residues. Germline lookup yields CDR1 SGHDN and CDR2 FVKESK.

This chain uses TRBV7-9 with TRBJ2-5; possible D gene TRBD1, 6 bases. Trimming shortened V by 4 bases and J by 5 bases, and 20 bases separated the two germline ends. This CDR3 is 16 amino acids long. From germline, CDR1 is SEHNR and CDR2 FQNEAQ (reference sequence). DNA for the CDR3: TGTGCCAGCAGCTGGGACGGCCAAAAGAGGGGGGAGACCCAGTACTTC. This codes for CASSWDGQKRGETQYF.

This chain connects TRBV2 to TRBJ2-7, with 7 positions matching TRBD1. V shed 6 bases and J 4 bases; nucleotides not matched to a gene: 3. CDR1 is SNHLY and CDR2 is FYNNEI in the germline V gene. CDR3 length: 12 amino acids. The CDR3 nucleotides read TGTGCCAGCAGCGGGGACAGTTACGAGCAGTACTTC. It is translated as CASSGDSYEQYF.

V usage is TRBV28 and J usage is TRBJ2-7, with 9 bases that match TRBD1. J lost 1 base, V lost 6 bases, and 10 bases had no gene match. The CDR3 is 16 amino acids. Germline values: CDR1 MDHEN, CDR2 SYDVKM. CDR3 nucleotides: TGTGCCAGCAGCCTATCCGGGACAGGGAGGTCCTACGAGCAGTACTTC. Protein sequence: CASSLSGTGRSYEQYF.

This clone was seen a handful of times. The genes are TRBV30 and TRBJ1-2; 9 nucleotides line up with TRBD1. With V trimmed by 8 bases and J by 5 bases, 3 bases remained unmatched. CDR3 length equals 11 residues. Germline V gene data show CDR1 as GTSNPN and CDR2 as SVGIG (reference sequence). In DNA, the CDR3 is TGTGCCCAAGGACAGGGGTATGGCTACACCTTC. It is translated as CAQGQGYGYTF.

The CDR3 is CASSLAAVGANTGELFF. DNA for the CDR3: TGTGCCAGCAGCTTAGCGGCCGTTGGAGCGAACACCGGGGAGCTGTTTTTT. This chain connects TRBV7-6 to TRBJ2-2, with D hard to call. The CDR3 loop spans 17 amino acids. V was clipped by 0 bases and J by 0 bases, with 11 bases between them. Per germline, CDR1 SGHVS and CDR2 FNYEAQ.

This clone was picked up a small number of times. The chain carries TRBV29-1 and TRBJ2-6, with D possibly matching TRBD2 (7 bases). The length of the CDR3 is 17 residues. V was shortened by 7 bases and J by 0 bases, with 19 bases between the two germline ends. Germline V gives CDR1 SQVTM, CDR2 ANQGSEA. The CDR3 coding sequence is TGCAGCGCCCTTGGGCGGGGGCTAAGCTCTGGGGCCAACGTCCTGACTTTC. It codes for CSALGRGLSSGANVLTF.

V is TRBV19 and J is TRBJ1-5, with 7 bases matching TRBD1. Germline trimming cut 6 bases from V and 6 bases from J; bases unmatched to any gene: 11. CDR1 and CDR2 (germline): LNHDA, SQIVND (reference sequence). This CDR3 is 15 amino acids long. The CDR3 DNA sequence: TGTGCCAGTAGACTGGAAGGACAGGCTCGTCAGCCCCAGCATTTT. It codes for CASRLEGQARQPQHF.

This clone came up a few times. V usage is TRBV9 and J usage is TRBJ2-3; 7 bases agree with TRBD2. The CDR3 has 14 amino acids. The germline gives CDR1 SGDLS, CDR2 YYNGEE. V shed 4 bases and J 6 bases; nucleotides not matched to a gene: 8. The CDR3 bases are TGTGCCAGCAGCCACCGGGGGGAGGAGGATACGCAGTATTTT. Amino acid sequence: CASSHRGEEDTQYF.

This sequence joins TRBV5-6 and TRBJ2-1, with D unclear. CDR1 and CDR2 from the germline V gene are SGHDT and YYEEEE. V was shortened by 0 bases and J by 15 bases, with 13 bases between the two germline ends. The CDR3 totals 12 residues. CDR3 loop: CASSLGAHDPFF. In DNA form, the CDR3 reads TGTGCCAGCAGCTTGGGGGCCCATGATCCGTTCTTC.

This clone was found a few times. The CDR3, as DNA: TGTGCCAGCAGGCTACTACAGGGACGGCAGTTCTTC. It specifies CASRLLQGRQFF. This sequence joins TRBV28 and TRBJ2-1; the D gene is possibly TRBD1 (6 bases). Germline loops: CDR1 MDHEN, CDR2 SYDVKM. Trimming removed 6 bases at V and 12 bases at J, with 15 bases between. The CDR3 has 12 amino acids. Drawing the rest from reference TRBV28 and TRBJ2-1, the complete variable domain is DVKVTQSSRYLVKRTGEKVFLECVQDMDHENMFWYRQDPGLGLRLIYFSYDVKMKEKGDIPEGYSVSREKKERFSLILESASTNQTSMYLCASRLLQGRQFFGPGTRLTVL.

The V call is TRBV15, the J call TRBJ1-5; D is perhaps TRBD1 (6 bases). The CDR3 extends over 16 amino acids. Germline values: CDR1 LNHNV, CDR2 YYDKDF (reference sequence). V was pared by 0 bases and J by 3 bases, with 12 bases between. The CDR3 region is CATSREGRGYNQPQHF. CDR3 nucleotide sequence: TGTGCCACCAGCAGAGAGGGCAGGGGTTACAATCAGCCCCAGCATTTT.

The chain recombines TRBV18 with TRBJ2-5; 8 positions agree with TRBD1. CDR3 size: 14 residues. Germline CDR1 is KGHSH and CDR2 is LQKENI. Unmatched junction bases numbered 5, after V lost 4 bases and J lost 4 bases. This CDR3 reads CASSRRTGRETQYF. In DNA form, the CDR3 reads TGTGCCAGCTCACGACGGACAGGGAGAGAGACCCAGTACTTC.

This clone was seen more than once but under ten times. Written as DNA, the CDR3 is TGTGCCAGCAGCTCGGGACTATTGGGAGATACGCAGTATTTT. Its protein is CASSSGLLGDTQYF. This chain links TRBV7-2 with TRBJ2-3, with TRBD2 identical over 7 bases. The germline gives CDR1 SGHTA, CDR2 FQGNSA. V lost 4 bases and J lost 5; bases outside the gene matches: 6. The CDR3 runs to 14 residues.

The chain couples TRBV10-3 to TRBJ2-5, with 9 positions matching TRBD2. Germline V gene lookup returns CDR1 ENHRY and CDR2 SYGVKD. The CDR3 consists of 16 residues. V gave up 4 bases and J gave up 4 bases; unmatched junction bases: 10. The DNA of the CDR3 is TGTGCCATCAGTGGTTCCGGCGGGAGGGCCGGAGAGACCCAGTACTTC. Encoded protein: CAISGSGGRAGETQYF.

The rearrangement uses TRBV28 and TRBJ2-6; D is unresolved. Germline CDR1 and CDR2: MDHEN and SYDVKM. The CDR3 sequence is 14 residues long. V was pared by 4 bases and J by 9 bases, with 13 bases between. The CDR3 region has the DNA TGTGCCAGCAGTTCAACGGGTCAGAACAACGTCCTGACTTTC. Protein sequence: CASSSTGQNNVLTF.

This clone was counted only a few times. The V gene is TRBV7-2, the J gene TRBJ1-2, with D maybe TRBD1 (5 bases). V lost 2 bases and J 8 bases, leaving 21 bases between the germline ends. Per germline, CDR1 SGHTA and CDR2 FQGNSA. CDR3 size: 16 residues. CDR3 DNA sequence: TGTGCCAGCAGCTTATTAGGTACGGAGCCCACAGGCGGCTACACCTTC. Protein product: CASSLLGTEPTGGYTF.

The chain has TRBV6-5 and TRBJ1-2; 7 nucleotides match TRBD1. The V segment lost 5 bases and the J segment 8 bases; nucleotides outside the gene matches: 8. This CDR3 region has 13 residues. CDR1 is MNHEY, CDR2 SVGAGI, per germline. The CDR3 DNA sequence: TGTGCCAGCAGTCCCCCGGGACAGTGGGGCTACACCTTC. Residues: CASSPPGQWGYTF.

The chain combines TRBV4-3 with TRBJ2-1; D is unresolved. Germline V gene sequence: CDR1 LGHNA, CDR2 YSLEER. Trimming removed 2 bases at V and 3 bases at J, with 11 bases between. The CDR3 is made up of 15 amino acids. CDR3 nucleotide sequence: TGCGCCAGCAGCCAAAAAAGTCCCAGCTACAATGAGCAGTTCTTC. Amino acid sequence: CASSQKSPSYNEQFF.

This clone was seen a few times. This chain uses TRBV7-2 with TRBJ2-5; 7 nucleotides agree with TRBD1. Germline V gene data show CDR1 as SGHTA and CDR2 as FQGNSA. The J segment lost 5 bases and the V segment lost 5 bases, leaving 11 bases of the junction unmatched. The CDR3 runs to 15 residues. This chain's CDR3 is CASSAQTGSSETQYF. The CDR3 DNA sequence: TGTGCCAGCAGCGCCCAGACAGGGTCAAGTGAGACCCAGTACTTC.

The rearrangement joins TRBV15 to TRBJ2-1; the D gene is possibly TRBD1 (5 bases). Germline CDR1 is LNHNV and CDR2 is YYDKDF (reference sequence). V was trimmed by 3 bases and J by 4 bases, leaving 7 bases between them. This CDR3 contains 13 residues. CDR3 protein: CATSRDTYNEQFF. Here the CDR3 DNA reads TGTGCCACCAGCAGGGACACGTACAATGAGCAGTTCTTC.